A single sample is the source of the 16 T cell receptor beta chains below, sequenced in a study of cytomegalovirus exposure and HLA in healthy donors (dated by TCRdb to about 2017). Libraries came from the immunoSEQ multiplex PCR assay. A mixture of 60 forward primers for TCR Vbeta segments and 13 reverse primers for TCR Jbeta segments was used in the multiplex PCR. TCRdb's version of the immuneACCESS table is confined to in-frame rearrangements and falls short of the full clone set. An unresolved V gene accounts for under half of the shortfall where checked; the remainder is of unknown origin. Across this sample there are some 95,000 clones, with approximately 81% seen only once. The top ten constitute over 3.5% of the sample. Specimen: PBMCs. The source is a woman aged 40 to 50 in good health and CMV-seropositive.

The chain uses TRBV15 and TRBJ2-5, with D maybe TRBD2 (6 bases). V was clipped by 1 base and J by 1 base, with 7 bases between them. Looked up from germline, CDR1 is LNHNV and CDR2 is YYDKDF (reference sequence). The CDR3 length is 14 residues. CDR3 sequence reads: CATSRGGVQETQYF. Written as DNA, the CDR3 is TGTGCCACCAGCAGAGGCGGGGTCCAAGAGACCCAGTACTTC.

This CDR3 is CASSLGTGYNEQFF. For the CDR3, the DNA is TGTGCCAGCAGTTTAGGGACAGGCTACAATGAGCAGTTCTTC. The chain has TRBV27 and TRBJ2-1; TRBD1 matches at 8 bases. CDR1 MNHEY and CDR2 SMNVEV come from the germline V gene (reference sequence). The J segment lost 3 bases and the V segment lost 2 bases, leaving 0 bases of the junction unmatched. The CDR3 loop spans 14 amino acids.

This chain joins TRBV5-1 and TRBJ2-5; D not resolved. With the DNA end fitting TRBJ2-7 better, the J assignment may be wrong. Germline V gene lookup returns CDR1 SGHRS and CDR2 YFSETQ. The CDR3 extends over 14 amino acids. This CDR3 is CASSWVLGGDEQYF. The CDR3 nucleotides are TGCGCCAGCAGCTGGGTGCTAGGTGGCGACGAGCAGTACTTC.

The chain is built from TRBV10-3 and TRBJ1-2; 7 nucleotides line up with TRBD1. CDR3 length equals 14 residues. The germline gives CDR1 ENHRY, CDR2 SYGVKD. V dropped 4 bases and J dropped 2; count of bases not matched to a gene: 4. Here the CDR3 reads CAISVGGQNYGYTF. CDR3 DNA sequence: TGTGCCATCAGTGTAGGGGGACAGAACTATGGCTACACCTTC.

CDR3 protein: CSVLRDSGEKLFF. The CDR3 bases are TGCAGCGTCCTACGGGACTCGGGTGAAAAACTGTTTTTT. The rearrangement uses TRBV29-1 and TRBJ1-4, with D tentatively TRBD1 (5 bases). The V and J ends lost 6 bases and 7 bases respectively, with 15 bases between them. Looked up from germline, CDR1 is SQVTM and CDR2 is ANQGSEA. This CDR3 has 13 residues.

This chain connects TRBV21-1 to TRBJ1-5; the DNA was not compared with TRBD1, the D call given in the table. TRBV21-1 is a pseudogene locus. The CDR3 consists of 15 residues. CDR3 residues: CASSKGGQGHQPQHF. The DNA of the CDR3 is TGTGCCAGCAGCAAAGGGGGACAGGGTCATCAGCCCCAGCATTTT.

The CDR3 coding sequence is TGTGCCAGCAGCGTAGTAGTTAAGGGGCGCACAGATACGCAGTATTTT. This codes for CASSVVVKGRTDTQYF. J is TRBJ2-3 and V is TRBV9, with D possibly being TRBD1 (5 bases). CDR1 is SGDLS and CDR2 is YYNGEE in the germline V gene. The CDR3 covers 16 residues. Trimming removed 0 bases from V and 1 base from J, with 12 bases in between.

The chain has TRBV5-4 and TRBJ2-1; possible D gene TRBD2, 6 bases. The V end was cut by 3 bases, the J end by 9 bases, with 22 bases between. CDR1 is SGHNT and CDR2 is YYREEE in the germline V gene (reference sequence). This CDR3 contains 16 residues. CDR3: CASSWAGRPQVGEQFF. CDR3 DNA: TGTGCCAGCAGCTGGGCGGGGAGGCCCCAAGTAGGTGAGCAGTTCTTC.

The V and J genes are TRBV6-1 and TRBJ2-3; 8 bases align to TRBD2. The junction had 9 bases not matched to a gene; V was cut back by 4 bases and J by 6 bases. CDR3 length equals 15 residues. Germline V gene data show CDR1 as MNHNS and CDR2 as SASEGT. DNA of the CDR3: TGTGCCAGCAGTGGGACTAGCAGGAGTTCGGATACGCAGTATTTT. It yields the protein CASSGTSRSSDTQYF.

This chain uses TRBV6-1 with TRBJ1-6; D uncertain. This CDR3 comprises 14 residues. V shed 0 bases and J shed 5 bases, with 5 bases lying between them. Germline V gene lookup returns CDR1 MNHNS and CDR2 SASEGT. The CDR3: CASSEAPNNSPLHF. CDR3 DNA sequence: TGTGCCAGCAGTGAAGCCCCCAATAATTCACCCCTCCACTTT.

This chain links TRBV5-1 with TRBJ2-5; the D gene is possibly TRBD2 (5 bases). This CDR3 contains 14 residues. Trimming removed 0 bases from V and 2 bases from J, with 8 bases in between. Per germline, CDR1 SGHRS and CDR2 YFSETQ. CDR3 loop: CASSLVASQETQYF. CDR3 coding DNA: TGCGCCAGCAGCTTGGTAGCGTCACAAGAGACCCAGTACTTC.

The chain recombines TRBV10-3 with TRBJ2-1, with 10 bases identical to TRBD2. V lost 9 bases and J lost 6; bases outside the gene matches: 11. In germline, CDR1 is ENHRY, CDR2 SYGVKD. This CDR3 has 15 amino acids. The CDR3 spells CAISQGSGRANEQFF. CDR3 DNA: TGTGCCATATCACAGGGGAGCGGGAGGGCCAATGAGCAGTTCTTC.

The genes are TRBV4-2 and TRBJ2-5, with 8 bases aligning to TRBD2. V was clipped by 4 bases and J by 5 bases; unmatched bases: 6. This CDR3 region has 14 residues. Germline CDR1 is LGHNA and CDR2 is YNFKEQ. The CDR3 loop reads CASSPGLESETQYF. The CDR3 DNA is TGTGCCAGCAGCCCGGGACTAGAGAGCGAGACCCAGTACTTC.

In DNA, the CDR3 is TGTGCCAGCAACCCCCGGGACAGCTCCTACAATGAGCAGTTCTTC. This codes for CASNPRDSSYNEQFF. This chain uses TRBV28 with TRBJ2-1; 7 nucleotides line up with TRBD1. The germline gives CDR1 MDHEN, CDR2 SYDVKM. The CDR3 loop spans 15 amino acids. Trimming took 7 bases from V and 0 from J; bases not matched to a gene: 6.

This clone showed up just a few times. The genes are TRBV5-1 and TRBJ1-1; 7 positions match TRBD1. The CDR3 runs 14 residues. V lost 4 bases to trimming and J lost 8 bases; unmatched junction nucleotides: 11. Per the germline V gene, CDR1 is SGHRS and CDR2 is YFSETQ. The CDR3 region is CASSPTGLVLEAFF. The CDR3 DNA reads TGCGCCAGCAGCCCGACAGGGTTGGTTTTGGAAGCTTTCTTT.

This clone was observed a few times. This chain joins TRBV5-1 and TRBJ1-1, with D hard to call. Germline V gene data show CDR1 as SGHRS and CDR2 as YFSETQ. Deletions cut 7 bases from V and 3 bases from J, with 16 bases between. CDR3 length: 14 residues. CDR3 coding DNA: TGCGCCAGCGGCCCCGGGCAGGAGGACACTGAAGCTTTCTTT. As protein: CASGPGQEDTEAFF. Full variable domain (rest looked up from reference TRBV5-1 and TRBJ1-1): KAGVTQTPRYLIKTRGQQVTLSCSPISGHRSVSWYQQTPGQGLQFLFEYFSETQRNKGNFPGRFSGRQFSNSRSEMNVSTLELGDSALYLCASGPGQEDTEAFFGQGTRLTVV.